One sample yielded the 27 T cell receptor beta chains listed below, sequenced in a study of T-cell memory formation after mild COVID-19. One entry per CDR3 protein results from TCRdb running MiXCR on the 5' RACE reads. The sample records 200,000 to 250,000 distinct CDR3 sequences, around 17% being singletons. Specimen: PBMCs or a T cell subset sorted from them (not recorded which). The receptors come from a man younger than 35 who had mild COVID-19 (a few samples of this study predate the infection). Cell type and time point are not known.

This clonotype was counted a few times. This chain joins TRBV7-2 and TRBJ2-3; 9 bases line up with TRBD2. CDR1 is SGHTA, CDR2 FQGNSA, per germline. This CDR3 is 18 amino acids long. After removal of 4 bases from V and 0 bases from J, the junction contained 11 bases not matched to a gene. The CDR3 protein is CASSYVSGGVSSTDTQYF. Written as DNA, the CDR3 is TGTGCCAGCAGCTACGTTAGCGGGGGTGTTAGTAGCACAGATACGCAGTATTTT.

The chain uses TRBV5-1 and TRBJ1-2; 7 nucleotides agree with TRBD1. V dropped 3 bases and J dropped 5; count of bases not matched to a gene: 7. The CDR3 sequence is 14 residues long. Germline V gene sequence: CDR1 SGHRS, CDR2 YFSETQ. The CDR3 reads CASSSGTAVYGYTF. The CDR3 coding sequence is TGCGCCAGCAGCTCAGGGACAGCAGTTTATGGCTACACCTTC. Based on the CDR3 plus reference TRBV5-1 and TRBJ1-2, the full variable domain is KAGVTQTPRYLIKTRGQQVTLSCSPISGHRSVSWYQQTPGQGLQFLFEYFSETQRNKGNFPGRFSGRQFSNSRSEMNVSTLELGDSALYLCASSSGTAVYGYTFGSGTRLTVV.

This clonotype has ten or more counts. This chain joins TRBV18 and TRBJ2-7, with D perhaps TRBD1 (5 bases). This CDR3 spans 14 amino acids. CDR1 and CDR2 from the germline V gene are KGHSH and LQKENI. V lost 1 base and J 2 bases, leaving 9 bases between the germline ends. The CDR3 protein is CASSPRQGTYEQYV. CDR3 coding DNA: TGTGCCAGCTCACCACGCCAGGGAACCTACGAGCAGTACGTC.

This clonotype was seen more than once but under ten times. The rearrangement links TRBV7-9 to TRBJ2-7; 10 bases align to TRBD2. Trimming removed 4 bases from V and 0 bases from J; junction bases left unmatched: 6. The CDR3 runs 16 residues. Germline V gene sequence: CDR1 SEHNR, CDR2 FQNEAQ (reference sequence). The DNA of the CDR3 is TGTGCCAGCAGCTCCCTAGCGGGGGTATACTCCTACGAGCAGTACGTC. Its translation is CASSSLAGVYSYEQYV.

This clonotype was found a few times. V usage is TRBV7-8 and J usage is TRBJ1-4; D perhaps matches TRBD1 (6 bases). The V and J ends lost 5 bases and 10 bases respectively, with 23 bases between them. The CDR3 contains 16 residues. Per germline, CDR1 SGHVS and CDR2 FQNEAQ. Here the CDR3 reads CASSPSGRGPSGKLFF. The DNA of the CDR3 is TGTGCCAGCAGCCCTAGTGGCAGGGGCCCGAGCGGAAAACTGTTTTTT.

This clonotype was picked up many times. The chain links TRBV5-1 to TRBJ1-5; a possible D gene is TRBD1 (6 bases). CDR1 is SGHRS and CDR2 is YFSETQ in the germline V gene. The V gene lost 4 bases and the J gene lost 2 bases, with 10 bases spanning the gap. The CDR3 has 14 residues. The CDR3 region is CASSPRTGNQPQHF. The CDR3, as DNA: TGCGCCAGCAGCCCGAGGACAGGCAATCAGCCCCAGCATTTT.

The CDR3 DNA sequence: TGCGCCAGCAGCTCGGAATCCCTCTACGAGCAGTACTTC. This codes for CASSSESLYEQYF. The chain has TRBV5-1 and TRBJ2-7, with no clear D. The CDR3 extends over 13 amino acids. Between the trimmed V and J ends, which lost 3 bases and 3 bases, there was a span of 10 bases. CDR1 and CDR2 (germline): SGHRS, YFSETQ.

The chain has TRBV12-3 or TRBV12-4 and TRBJ1-2, with D maybe TRBD1 (5 bases). The CDR3 covers 15 residues. V was cut by 4 bases and J by 4 bases, with 16 bases left in between. CDR3 nucleotides: TGTGCCAGCAGTTCGTGGGGGGGACCGGCCTATGGCTACACCTTC. Protein sequence: CASSSWGGPAYGYTF.

This clonotype was seen more than once but under ten times. CDR3 coding DNA: TGTGCCAGCAGTGACCCGAGGAAGACAGGGGACCAAGAGACCCAGTACTTC. It codes for CASSDPRKTGDQETQYF. The chain recombines TRBV25-1 with TRBJ2-5; TRBD1 matches at 8 bases. CDR3 size: 17 residues. Trimming cost V 3 bases and J 0 bases; bases outside gene matches: 9. The germline gives CDR1 MGHDK, CDR2 SYGVNS. Complete variable domain (other parts from reference TRBV25-1 and TRBJ2-5): EADIYQTPRYLVIGTGKKITLECSQTMGHDKMYWYQQDPGMELHLIHYSYGVNSTEKGDLSSESTVSRIRTEHFPLTLESARPSHTSQYLCASSDPRKTGDQETQYFGPGTRLLVL.

The V call is TRBV6-6, the J call TRBJ2-7; either TRBD1 or TRBD2 may supply D (5 bases each). CDR3 length equals 13 residues. From germline, CDR1 is MNHNY and CDR2 SVGAGI (reference sequence). Trimming removed 7 bases from V and 3 bases from J, with 13 bases in between. For the CDR3, the DNA is TGTGCCAGCACCCGGGACGGACTCTACGAGCAGTACGTC. Protein product: CASTRDGLYEQYV.

Remarks on this clonotype: Sequence at one end of the junction differs from germline and may be a read error. The chain has TRBV29-1 and TRBJ1-1, with D possibly TRBD1 on 5 matching bases. This CDR3 comprises 13 residues. Per germline, CDR1 SQVTM and CDR2 ANQGSEA. CDR3 bases: TGCAGCGTTTGCCGGGACGGGAACACTGAAGCTTTATTT. Translated: CSVCRDGNTEALF.

CDR3 protein: CASSRQGLAGVGNQPQHF. DNA of the CDR3: TGCGCCAGCAGCCGACAGGGGTTAGCAGGGGTGGGCAATCAGCCCCAGCATTTT. The chain employs TRBV4-1 and TRBJ1-5; 8 bases line up with TRBD1. Germline V gene sequence: CDR1 MGHRA, CDR2 YSYEKL. The ends lost 4 bases at V and 2 bases at J; junction bases unmatched: 13. CDR3 length equals 18 residues.

The chain is built from TRBV4-1 and TRBJ2-3; 7 nucleotides agree with TRBD1. J lost 4 bases, V lost 0 bases, and 7 bases had no gene match. CDR1 is MGHRA, CDR2 YSYEKL, per germline. The CDR3 has 16 amino acids. The CDR3 here is CASSQDWDRGADTQYF. CDR3 DNA: TGCGCCAGCAGCCAAGACTGGGACAGAGGCGCAGATACGCAGTATTTT.

This clonotype was counted a few times. The V call is TRBV29-1, the J call TRBJ2-5; unclear D gene. Germline V CDR1 and CDR2: SQVTM, ANQGSEA. This CDR3 region has 13 residues. V lost 4 bases, J lost 5 bases, and 14 bases lay in between. Here the CDR3 DNA reads TGCAGCGTTGTGGTCAGAATGCTTGAGACCCAGTACTTC. Residues: CSVVVRMLETQYF. The entire variable domain, with the rest obtained from reference TRBV29-1 and TRBJ2-5, is as follows: SAVISQKPSRDICQRGTSLTIQCQVDSQVTMMFWYRQQPGQSLTLIATANQGSEATYESGFVIDKFPISRPNLTFSTLTVSNMSPEDSSIYLCSVVVRMLETQYFGPGTRLLVL.

The rearrangement uses TRBV6-1 and TRBJ2-5; TRBD2 is a possible D gene (5 bases). Germline values: CDR1 MNHNS, CDR2 SASEGT. This CDR3 spans 15 amino acids. V lost 3 bases and J lost 2, with 13 bases in between. CDR3 in amino acids: CASSEYRSGQETQYF. The CDR3 coding sequence is TGTGCCAGCAGTGAGTACAGATCGGGGCAAGAGACCCAGTACTTC.

In DNA, the CDR3 is TGTGCCAGCAGCTTTGACGGAGTCTATGGCTACACCTTC. This codes for CASSFDGVYGYTF. This chain links TRBV7-2 with TRBJ1-2, with D unresolved. Germline lookup yields CDR1 SGHTA and CDR2 FQGNSA. This CDR3 spans 13 amino acids. V was shortened by 3 bases and J by 4 bases, with 9 bases between the two germline ends.

In its sample, this clonotype was seen a few times. One end of the junction fails to match germline, which may point to a read error. The CDR3 protein is CASSPQGEAEAFF. In nucleotides, the CDR3 is TGTGCCAGCTCCCCACAGGGGGAGGCTGAAGCTTTCTTT. The J gene is TRBJ1-1, the V gene TRBV18; 8 positions match TRBD1. The germline V gene encodes CDR1 KGHSH and CDR2 LQKENI. There are 13 residues in the CDR3. Variable domain in full (rest from reference TRBV18 and TRBJ1-1): NAGVMQNPRHLVRRRGQEARLRCSPMKGHSHVYWYRQLPEEGLKFMVYLQKENIIDESGMPKERFSAEFPKEGPSILRIQQVVRGDSAAYFCASSPQGEAEAFFGQGTRLTVV.

This clonotype appeared a few times. The chain combines TRBV7-9 with TRBJ2-7; either TRBD1 or TRBD2 may fit D (6 bases each). V dropped 5 bases and J dropped 2 bases, with 13 bases sitting between them. Germline lookup yields CDR1 SEHNR and CDR2 FQNEAQ (reference sequence). This CDR3 region has 14 residues. The CDR3: CASSVGGQTYEQYV. The DNA for the CDR3 is TGTGCCAGCAGCGTAGGGGGGCAGACCTACGAGCAGTACGTC.

This clonotype was recorded many times. The V and J genes are TRBV6-2 or TRBV6-3 and TRBJ2-7; the D gene is possibly TRBD2 (5 bases). Germline CDR1 and CDR2: MNHEY and SVGEGT. V lost 5 bases and J 3 bases, leaving 8 bases between the germline ends. CDR3 length: 12 residues. As DNA, the CDR3 is TGTGCCAGCAGTAACGGGGTCTACGAGCAGTACTTC. It codes for CASSNGVYEQYF.

This clonotype was seen more than once but under ten times. The chain carries TRBV9 and TRBJ2-1; the D is unclear. The V and J ends lost 0 bases and 6 bases respectively, with 7 bases between them. This CDR3 region has 13 residues. Germline CDR1 reads SGDLS; CDR2 reads YYNGEE. This CDR3 reads CASSVASLNEQFF. CDR3 DNA: TGTGCCAGCAGCGTAGCCAGCCTCAATGAGCAGTTCTTC.

This clonotype was observed a handful of times. The V and J genes are TRBV3-1 and TRBJ2-5, with D unresolved. This CDR3 spans 13 amino acids. With 4 bases removed from V and 0 bases from J, the gap between germline ends came to 6 bases. Germline lookup yields CDR1 LGHDT and CDR2 YNNKEL (reference sequence). The CDR3 sequence: CASSRSDQETQYF. Here the CDR3 DNA reads TGTGCCAGCAGCCGGTCCGACCAAGAGACCCAGTACTTC.

This clonotype came up a few times. This chain joins TRBV20-1 and TRBJ2-7; 7 nucleotides match TRBD1. The germline CDR1 and CDR2 sequences are DFQATT and SNEGSKA (reference sequence). CDR3 size: 12 residues. V was clipped by 3 bases and J by 8 bases; unmatched bases: 7. The CDR3 loop reads CSARPPGGKQYF. The CDR3 DNA reads TGCAGTGCTAGGCCCCCAGGGGGAAAGCAGTACTTC.

The V and J genes are TRBV12-3 or TRBV12-4 and TRBJ2-3; D assignment may be TRBD1 or TRBD2 (5 bases each). The CDR3 contains 15 residues. Trimming shortened V by 6 bases and J by 1 base, and 14 bases separated the two germline ends. Here the CDR3 DNA reads TGTGCCAGCAGCTATAGGGACCGCCGCACAGATACGCAGTATTTT. Translation gives CASSYRDRRTDTQYF.

Many counts were recorded for this clonotype. The chain couples TRBV20-1 to TRBJ1-2; 7 nucleotides align to TRBD1. Germline CDR1 is DFQATT and CDR2 is SNEGSKA (reference sequence). The CDR3 spans 13 residues. The V and J ends lost 2 bases and 1 base, in that order; junction bases with no gene match: 1. The CDR3 coding sequence is TGCAGTGCTAGAAGGGACAGTAACTATGGCTACACCTTC. This translates into CSARRDSNYGYTF.

The rearrangement uses TRBV20-1 and TRBJ2-1; TRBD2 aligns across 10 bases. Germline CDR1 reads DFQATT; CDR2 reads SNEGSKA (reference sequence). The junction had 11 bases not matched to a gene; V was cut back by 3 bases and J by 9 bases. The length of the CDR3 is 15 residues. This CDR3 is CSARSSGGALSEQFF. CDR3 in DNA: TGCAGTGCTAGGTCAAGCGGGGGGGCCCTTAGTGAGCAGTTCTTC.

The chain joins TRBV10-2 to TRBJ2-7; TRBD1 is a possible D gene (5 bases). Germline CDR1 reads WSHSY; CDR2 reads SAAADI. The CDR3 covers 12 residues. V lost 5 bases and J lost 2, with 7 bases in between. CDR3 amino acids: CASSKTAYEQYF. The CDR3, as DNA: TGCGCCAGCAGTAAGACAGCCTACGAGCAGTACTTC.

The genes are TRBV5-1 and TRBJ2-7; unclear D gene. V lost 2 bases, J lost 3 bases, and 15 bases lay in between. The CDR3 runs 15 residues. Germline V gene sequence: CDR1 SGHRS, CDR2 YFSETQ. Here the CDR3 DNA reads TGCGCCAGCAGCTTAGACCTCACCAGCAACTACGAGCAGTACTTC. Its translation is CASSLDLTSNYEQYF.